This record concerns one T cell receptor beta chain sequence. In this sample, this clone turned up a few times. What this receptor recognizes is not known. Within one base of it there is no much larger clone, and no base qualities were kept. The time point label for this specimen denotes: 20 to 30 months on ibrutinib. Approximately 2 micrograms of genomic DNA were extracted from cryopreserved PBMCs for TCR beta library preparation. Longitudinal blood samples from CLL patients on ibrutinib monotherapy underwent high-throughput TCR beta sequencing. The patients took part in an open-label, single-center phase 2 trial of ibrutinib monotherapy. V is pared back by 9 bases and J by 0 bases, with 11 bases lying between the germline termini. Including the terminal cysteine and phenylalanine, the CDR3 comprises 14 residues. The DNA shown is the 42-base CDR3, in frame from base 1. The germline V gene provides CDR1 SNHLY and CDR2 FYNNEI.

These data originate in a study of cytotoxic CD8 clonotypes in ibrutinib-treated CLL (dated by TCRdb to 2020 to 2022). Looking at the study overall: The cohort was composed of 11 relapsed/refractory and roughly 14 treatment-naive patients; IGHV unmutated status was identified in approximately 17 patients. Responses were partial in around 25 patients and complete in 2; after median around 72 months follow-up, around 15 stayed in remission and about twelve progressed. Response samples were taken after a median of approximately 13 months on treatment, ranging from about 6 to 40 months. On average, each sample had about 260,000 productive templates and tens of thousands of productive rearrangements. Of the 85 to 95 participants in the trial, approximately 25 had longitudinal samples available. Cryopreserved peripheral blood mononuclear cells were obtained before treatment, at response, and at either sustained remission or disease progression. Patients were still on ibrutinib when every remission and progressive disease sample was collected.

Each clonotype received, on average, around 10x coverage in deep resolution sequencing performed on a MiSeq, where the target depth lay between 1 in 1 million and 1 in 200,000 T cells. The immunoSEQ hsTCRB Kit was used to generate TCR beta libraries. In the paper's pipeline: Data were analyzed with ImmunoSEQ Data Assistant and ImmunoSEQ Analyzer, with V, D and J genes assigned per IMGT definitions. Clonality, with values ranging from 0 to 1, was calculated as one minus the normalized Shannon entropy of productive rearrangement frequencies. Only overrepresented clonotypes making up at least 0.05% of the repertoire of each patient were included in the public clonotype analysis. Some twelve age-matched healthy donor repertoires from immuneACCESS were used as controls for clonality. Here the immuneACCESS table is served through TCRdb, limited to in-frame sequences with V and J called. Missing clones are a known gap in these copies; in checked studies unresolved V genes cover under half, and the rest lacks a known reason. For V, J and clone size, that table is used; D and trimming come from the DNA. Within this sample are approximately 120,000 clones, with about 53% of them counted one time only. Of the sample, around 37% is held by the ten largest clones.

General conclusions and limits of the study: Clonality rose at ibrutinib response, remained stable during sustained remission, and dropped back toward baseline at progression. Public clonotypes were rare and either contracted or stayed stable during treatment, and the rise in clonality at ibrutinib response reflected the expansion of private clonotypes. Baseline clonality was found to be higher than that of age-matched healthy donors and was strongly correlated with circulating CD8+ T-cell counts. Sustained-remission and progressing patients did not have matched sampling times, and lymph node repertoires were not examined.

The chain employs TRBV2 and TRBJ2-2; the D segment could be TRBD2, given 6 matching bases. The receptor was derived from a human donor with chronic lymphocytic leukemia. The starting material was PBMCs, obtained after 24 months of ibrutinib treatment. The bases read TGTGCCAGGAAGGGACTGACGAACACCGGGGAGCTGTTTTTT. It specifies CARKGLTNTGELFF. The full variable domain, completed from the reference TRBV2 and TRBJ2-2 proteins outside the CDR3, reads EPEVTQTPSHQVTQMGQEVILRCVPISNHLYFYWYRQILGQKVEFLVSFYNNEISEKSEIFDDQFSVERPDGSNFTLKIRSTKLEDSAMYFCARKGLTNTGELFFGEGSRLTVL.